This T cell receptor beta chain was sequenced during a study of identical twins. The authors used template switching to add a universal primer site and gave cDNA unique molecular identifiers. Each CDR3 protein gets one entry after TCRdb re-called the 5' RACE reads with MiXCR. The sample yields roughly 690,000 distinct CDR3 sequences, around 6.1% seen once. Unmatched junction bases numbered 5, after V lost 6 bases and J lost 1 base. This CDR3 region has 15 residues. CDR1 SGHNT and CDR2 YENEEA come from the germline V gene. About this clonotype itself: Its matching antigen is unknown.

With no exceptions, donors were healthy Caucasians. Overall study findings and caveats: Out-of-frame sharing of TCR alpha in monozygotic twins was underestimated by models. Twin pairs had excess sharing that was weaker in beta out-of-frame sequences.

V gene TRBV11-3 combines with J gene TRBJ2-1, with 8 positions matching TRBD2. This clonotype was obtained from a young man in good health. The sequencing sample was made of naive T cells sorted from blood. CDR3 residues: CASSRLATSYNEQFF. The CDR3 DNA reads as TGTGCCAGCAGTAGACTAGCGACTTCCTACAATGAGCAGTTCTTC.